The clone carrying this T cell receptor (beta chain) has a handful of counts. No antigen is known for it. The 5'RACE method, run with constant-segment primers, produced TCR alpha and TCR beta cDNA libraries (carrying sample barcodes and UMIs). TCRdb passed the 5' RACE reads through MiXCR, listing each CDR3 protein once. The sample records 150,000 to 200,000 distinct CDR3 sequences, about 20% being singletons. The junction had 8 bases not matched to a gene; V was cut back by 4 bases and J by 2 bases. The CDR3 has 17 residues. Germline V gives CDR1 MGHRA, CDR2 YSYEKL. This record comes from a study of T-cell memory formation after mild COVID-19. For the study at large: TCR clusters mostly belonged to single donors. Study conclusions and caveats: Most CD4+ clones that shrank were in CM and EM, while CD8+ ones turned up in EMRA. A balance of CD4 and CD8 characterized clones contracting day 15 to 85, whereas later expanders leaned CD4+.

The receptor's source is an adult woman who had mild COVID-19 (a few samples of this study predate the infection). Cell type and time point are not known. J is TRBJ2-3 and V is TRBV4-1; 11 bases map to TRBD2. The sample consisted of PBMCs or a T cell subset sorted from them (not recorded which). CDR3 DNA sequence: TGCGCCAGCAGCCCACCTCCGGGACTAGCGGCCACAGATACGCAGTATTTT. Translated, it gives CASSPPPGLAATDTQYF.